Each of the 22 T cell receptor beta chains below was sequenced from the same sample in a study of identical twins (dated by TCRdb to the mid-2010s). The library was obtained by 5' RACE. The sample was run on an Illumina HiSeq 2000. The raw public data were reprocessed by TCRdb itself: fastp quality trimming at Q25, MiXCR clonotype calling, in-frame beta chains only. Every entry covers one CDR3 protein and lists the most common genes and DNA from its rows. Counted in this sample were hundreds of thousands of distinct CDR3 sequences; around 8.8% of them appeared once. Approximately 2% of the sample comes from the top ten. This same sample was also taken into another study, of yellow fever vaccine responses in identical twins.

Sequences were obtained from memory (CD45RO+) T cells sorted from blood. What this sample's cell subset or site label stands for: CD45RO+ enriched T cells. The source is a woman aged 18-29 years in good health.

This rearrangement joins TRBV24-1 to TRBJ2-1; TRBD2 matches at 11 bases. After removal of 2 bases from V and 7 bases from J, the junction contained 6 bases not matched to a gene. Germline assignment: CDR1 KGHDR and CDR2 SFDVKD. This CDR3 is built from 16 residues. This CDR3 is CATSDSRTSGLNEQFF. The DNA for the CDR3 is TGTGCCACCAGTGATTCCCGGACTAGCGGGTTGAATGAGCAGTTCTTC.

This clonotype was picked up a small number of times. V and J are TRBV20-1 and TRBJ2-3; TRBD2 matches at 9 bases. Losses at the gene ends were 6 bases for V and 6 bases for J; bases not matched to a gene: 13. CDR3 length equals 15 residues. CDR1 is DFQATT and CDR2 is SNEGSKA in the germline V gene (reference sequence). The DNA of the CDR3 is TGCAGTGCAAACCATTTAGCGGGAGAGGTTGATACGCAGTATTTT. Amino acids: CSANHLAGEVDTQYF.

This chain joins TRBV14 and TRBJ1-5, with a weak D call TRBD1 (6 bases). The germline V and J ends were trimmed by 0 bases and 0 bases, with 12 bases remaining between them. The CDR3 spans 17 residues. Looked up from germline, CDR1 is SGHDN and CDR2 is FVKESK. The CDR3 coding sequence is TGTGCCAGCAGCCAAGATGGGGACAATTATAGCAATCAGCCCCAGCATTTT. It encodes CASSQDGDNYSNQPQHF.

This clonotype was detected ten times or more. This chain's CDR3 is CASSLVGTSPYEQYF. The CDR3 nucleotides read TGTGCCAGCAGCTTAGTAGGGACTTCACCCTACGAGCAGTACTTC. The V and J genes are TRBV7-8 and TRBJ2-7, with D possibly matching TRBD2 (6 bases). CDR1 and CDR2 from the germline V gene are SGHVS and FQNEAQ. V was cut by 1 base and J by 2 bases, with 12 bases left in between. This CDR3 contains 15 residues.

The chain combines TRBV27 with TRBJ2-1; TRBD2 matches at 7 bases. Unmatched junction bases numbered 11, after V lost 11 bases and J lost 7 bases. The CDR3 totals 13 residues. Germline V CDR1 and CDR2: MNHEY, SMNVEV (reference sequence). This CDR3 is CASSAGVGNEQFF. CDR3 nucleotides: TGTGCCTCCTCGGCGGGAGTGGGGAATGAGCAGTTCTTC.

The V call is TRBV27, the J call TRBJ1-2; no reliable D call. The CDR3 is 13 residues long. Germline V gene sequence: CDR1 MNHEY, CDR2 SMNVEV (reference sequence). V was shortened by 3 bases and J by 1 base, with 6 bases between the two germline ends. CDR3 nucleotides: TGTGCCAGCAGTTTTCGGGGTAACTATGGCTACACCTTC. Its protein is CASSFRGNYGYTF.

CDR3 nucleotides: TGTGCCAGCAGTGAGGGACTAGCGACCGGGGAGCTGTTTTTT. As protein: CASSEGLATGELFF. V usage is TRBV6-1 and J usage is TRBJ2-2, with 10 bases that match TRBD2. With V trimmed by 3 bases and J by 5 bases, 0 bases remained unmatched. Germline V gene data show CDR1 as MNHNS and CDR2 as SASEGT. The CDR3 runs 14 residues.

The CDR3: CARGQGASSYEQYF. The CDR3 DNA sequence: TGCGCCAGGGGTCAGGGGGCGAGCTCCTACGAGCAGTACTTC. The chain combines TRBV23-1 with TRBJ2-7, with 8 nucleotides matching TRBD1. TRBV23-1 counts as an open reading frame of uncertain function. Trimming removed 9 bases from V and 0 bases from J; junction bases left unmatched: 7. The CDR3 runs 14 residues.

This clonotype was picked up a small number of times. The chain carries TRBV6-1 and TRBJ1-2, with a weak D call TRBD1 (6 bases). V dropped 6 bases and J dropped 8 bases, with 16 bases sitting between them. Germline CDR1 and CDR2: MNHNS and SASEGT. CDR3 length: 13 amino acids. DNA of the CDR3: TGTGCCAGCAGGAGACAGGTGGGGGAAGGCTACACCTTC. Translation gives CASRRQVGEGYTF.

This clonotype was found many times. The chain links TRBV2 to TRBJ2-4, with D possibly matching TRBD1 (5 bases). The germline gives CDR1 SNHLY, CDR2 FYNNEI. This CDR3 has 20 amino acids. The V end was cut by 3 bases, the J end by 0 bases, with 24 bases between. The CDR3 reads CASSDRGPRQPDGAKNIQYF. The CDR3 region has the DNA TGTGCCAGCAGTGATCGTGGTCCGAGACAGCCTGATGGAGCCAAAAACATTCAGTACTTC.

This clonotype has only a few counts. This chain connects TRBV10-3 to TRBJ2-7; TRBD1 matches 10 bases. The CDR3 has 14 amino acids. Unmatched junction bases numbered 6, after V lost 3 bases and J lost 7 bases. Germline lookup yields CDR1 ENHRY and CDR2 SYGVKD. The CDR3: CAISERDRGREQYF. The CDR3 DNA is TGTGCCATCAGTGAAAGGGACAGGGGTCGTGAGCAGTACTTC.

This clonotype has only a few counts. The chain's CDR3 is CASSPSANEQFF. CDR3 DNA: TGCGCCAGCAGCCCTAGCGCCAATGAGCAGTTCTTC. V usage is TRBV5-1 and J usage is TRBJ2-1; a possible D gene is TRBD2 (6 bases). V was trimmed by 4 bases and J by 6 bases, leaving 8 bases between them. The CDR3 loop spans 12 amino acids. Per the germline V gene, CDR1 is SGHRS and CDR2 is YFSETQ. Combining the CDR3 with reference TRBV5-1 and TRBJ2-1 gives the whole variable domain KAGVTQTPRYLIKTRGQQVTLSCSPISGHRSVSWYQQTPGQGLQFLFEYFSETQRNKGNFPGRFSGRQFSNSRSEMNVSTLELGDSALYLCASSPSANEQFFGPGTRLTVL.

The chain couples TRBV3-1 to TRBJ2-7; 9 bases match TRBD1. Germline V lookup: CDR1 LGHDT, CDR2 YNNKEL (reference sequence). V shed 1 base, J shed 3 bases, and the junction held 4 bases outside the gene matches. The CDR3 has 15 amino acids. CDR3 region: CASSQAGTGFYEQYF. For the CDR3, the DNA is TGTGCCAGCAGCCAAGCCGGGACAGGGTTCTACGAGCAGTACTTC.

V and J are TRBV5-1 and TRBJ2-2, with D unresolved. V shed 0 bases and J shed 0 bases, with 6 bases lying between them. Germline CDR1 reads SGHRS; CDR2 reads YFSETQ. The CDR3 is 15 amino acids. CDR3 sequence reads: CASSLESTNTGELFF. Written as DNA, the CDR3 is TGCGCCAGCAGCTTGGAGTCAACGAACACCGGGGAGCTGTTTTTT.

The chain recombines TRBV11-3 with TRBJ2-3; the match to TRBD2 covers 13 bases. Trimming cost V 5 bases and J 10 bases; bases outside gene matches: 9. Germline V gene sequence: CDR1 SGHNT, CDR2 YENEEA. CDR3 length: 15 amino acids. The CDR3 region has the DNA TGTGCCAGCAGCCCCGGACTAGCGGGAGTTCAATCGCAGTATTTT. The encoded protein is CASSPGLAGVQSQYF.

This clonotype was observed many times. The chain uses TRBV20-1 and TRBJ1-3; possibly TRBD1 for D (5 bases). This CDR3 has 14 residues. CDR1 and CDR2 (germline): DFQATT, SNEGSKA (reference sequence). The germline V and J ends were trimmed by 4 bases and 9 bases, with 19 bases remaining between them. DNA of the CDR3: TGCAGTGCTATACGGGCAGGCCCTGGGGGCACCATATATTTT. Its protein product is CSAIRAGPGGTIYF.

The V call is TRBV10-3, the J call TRBJ2-7; 13 nucleotides match TRBD2. Germline values: CDR1 ENHRY, CDR2 SYGVKD. The CDR3 spans 15 residues. The V gene end was trimmed by 3 bases and the J gene end by 4 bases; junction bases not matched to a gene: 3. The CDR3 loop is CAISDGLAGAYEQYF. The CDR3 DNA is TGTGCCATCAGTGACGGACTAGCGGGAGCGTACGAGCAGTACTTC.

The chain joins TRBV12-3 or TRBV12-4 to TRBJ1-1; no clear D. V was pared by 6 bases and J by 1 base, with 9 bases between. CDR3 length: 13 amino acids. CDR3 nucleotides: TGTGCCAGCAGGAGGGCTGGGAACACTGAAGCTTTCTTT. Amino acids: CASRRAGNTEAFF.

This clonotype was recorded a few times. The V call is TRBV15, the J call TRBJ1-1; D ambiguous. Trimming shortened V by 1 base and J by 0 bases, and 12 bases separated the two germline ends. The CDR3 loop spans 16 amino acids. Germline values: CDR1 LNHNV, CDR2 YYDKDF (reference sequence). The CDR3, as DNA: TGTGCCACCAGCAGAGTGCCGACGGGGATGAACACTGAAGCTTTCTTT. This gives the protein CATSRVPTGMNTEAFF.

V usage is TRBV6-9 and J usage is TRBJ2-7; 14 positions match TRBD2. The trim removed 8 bases at V and 2 bases at J, leaving 14 bases unmatched. There are 18 residues in the CDR3. Looked up from germline, CDR1 is MNHGY and CDR2 is SVAAGI. CDR3 loop: CASPDSTSGRGRTYEQYF. CDR3 sequence (DNA): TGTGCCAGCCCTGATTCGACTAGCGGGAGGGGCCGTACCTACGAGCAGTACTTC.

In this sample, this clonotype turned up many times. The V gene is TRBV29-1, the J gene TRBJ2-5; D is perhaps TRBD2 (6 bases). CDR1 SQVTM and CDR2 ANQGSEA come from the germline V gene. V was clipped by 3 bases and J by 4 bases, with 18 bases between them. The CDR3 covers 15 residues. The CDR3 loop is CSVEGSRGGVETQYF. CDR3 DNA sequence: TGCAGCGTTGAGGGTAGTCGTGGAGGGGTAGAGACCCAGTACTTC.

At least ten counts were recorded for this clonotype. This chain links TRBV5-5 with TRBJ2-1; 8 positions agree with TRBD2. This CDR3 has 15 residues. The trim removed 4 bases at V and 3 bases at J, leaving 6 bases unmatched. CDR1 is SGHKS and CDR2 is YYEKEE in the germline V gene (reference sequence). The CDR3 DNA is TGTGCCAGCAGCCTACTAGCGGAGGTCTACAATGAGCAGTTCTTC. This encodes CASSLLAEVYNEQFF. The whole variable domain, filled in from reference TRBV5-5 and TRBJ2-1, reads DAGVTQSPTHLIKTRGQQVTLRCSPISGHKSVSWYQQVLGQGPQFIFQYYEKEERGRGNFPDRFSARQFPNYSSELNVNALLLGDSALYLCASSLLAEVYNEQFFGPGTRLTVL.